This T cell receptor beta chain was profiled in a study of beta chain features in type 1 diabetes. The study's findings and limits: Shorter TCRB CDR3s, moderately but significantly so, were found in Type 1 diabetes patients in all four CD4+ subsets.

The study reverse transcribed the entire isolated RNA, so it sequenced expressed TCRB transcripts. TCRdb's table, derived via immunoSEQ multiplex PCR, lists solely in-frame clones and lacks some. The top ten clones hold about 0.75% of a sample with 150,000 to 200,000 clones, roughly 10% of them seen once. This clone was seen a handful of times. Its antigen is still unknown. This CDR3 has 15 residues. CDR1 is GTSNPN, CDR2 SVGIG, per germline (reference sequence). With V trimmed by 0 bases and J by 7 bases, 8 bases remained unmatched. This TCR was sampled from a woman in her 30s with type 1 diabetes. Sequencing used central memory CD4+ T cells from blood. J is TRBJ1-4 and V is TRBV30, with 7 bases fitting TRBD1. Written as DNA, the CDR3 is TGTGCCTGGAGTGTAGAGTACAGGGGCGGTGAAAAACTGTTTTTT. Translated: CAWSVEYRGGEKLFF.